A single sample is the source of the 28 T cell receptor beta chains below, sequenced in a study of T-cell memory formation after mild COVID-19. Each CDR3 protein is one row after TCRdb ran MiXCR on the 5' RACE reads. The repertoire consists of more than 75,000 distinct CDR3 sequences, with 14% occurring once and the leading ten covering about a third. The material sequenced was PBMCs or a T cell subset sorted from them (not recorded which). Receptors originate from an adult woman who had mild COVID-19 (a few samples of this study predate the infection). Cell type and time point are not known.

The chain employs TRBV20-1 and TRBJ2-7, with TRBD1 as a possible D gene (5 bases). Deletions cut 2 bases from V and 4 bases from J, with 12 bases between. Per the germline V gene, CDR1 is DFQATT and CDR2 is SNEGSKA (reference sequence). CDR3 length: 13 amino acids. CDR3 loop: CSARSEQDYEQYF. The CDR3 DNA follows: TGCAGTGCTAGAAGCGAACAGGATTACGAGCAGTACTTC.

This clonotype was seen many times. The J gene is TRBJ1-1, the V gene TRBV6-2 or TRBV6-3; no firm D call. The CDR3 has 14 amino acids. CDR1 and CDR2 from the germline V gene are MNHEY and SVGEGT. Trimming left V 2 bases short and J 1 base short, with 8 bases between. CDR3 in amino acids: CASSYTHSNTEAFF. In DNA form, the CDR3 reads TGTGCCAGCAGTTACACTCACTCGAACACTGAAGCTTTCTTT.

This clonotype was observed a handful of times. CDR3 residues: CASRPGWGLGNEQFF. The CDR3 DNA sequence: TGTGCCAGCAGACCAGGATGGGGGCTGGGAAATGAGCAGTTCTTC. The genes are TRBV12-3 or TRBV12-4 and TRBJ2-1; the D gene is possibly TRBD1 (6 bases). Trimming left V 6 bases short and J 7 bases short, with 19 bases between. The CDR3 contains 15 residues.

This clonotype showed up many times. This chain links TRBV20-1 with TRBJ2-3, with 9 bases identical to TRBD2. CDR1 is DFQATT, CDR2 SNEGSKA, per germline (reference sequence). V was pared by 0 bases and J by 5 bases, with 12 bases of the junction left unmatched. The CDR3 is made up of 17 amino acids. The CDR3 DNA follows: TGCAGTGCTAGAGACGCCGGGACTAGCCCCAAGGGAGATACGCAGTATTTT. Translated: CSARDAGTSPKGDTQYF.

The CDR3 sequence: CSAGLAGVGVTDTQYF. Written as DNA, the CDR3 is TGCAGTGCTGGGTTGGCGGGAGTTGGGGTCACAGATACGCAGTATTTT. The rearrangement links TRBV20-1 to TRBJ2-3, with 7 bases that match TRBD2. After removal of 5 bases from V and 2 bases from J, the junction contained 13 bases not matched to a gene. Per the germline V gene, CDR1 is DFQATT and CDR2 is SNEGSKA (reference sequence). This CDR3 is 16 amino acids long.

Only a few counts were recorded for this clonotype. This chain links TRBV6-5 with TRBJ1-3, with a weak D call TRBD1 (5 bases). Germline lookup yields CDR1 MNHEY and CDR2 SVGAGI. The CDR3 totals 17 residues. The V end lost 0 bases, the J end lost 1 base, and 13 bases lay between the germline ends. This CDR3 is CASSYSTDTGSGNTIYF. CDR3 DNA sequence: TGTGCCAGCAGTTACTCGACCGACACAGGTTCTGGAAACACCATATATTTT.

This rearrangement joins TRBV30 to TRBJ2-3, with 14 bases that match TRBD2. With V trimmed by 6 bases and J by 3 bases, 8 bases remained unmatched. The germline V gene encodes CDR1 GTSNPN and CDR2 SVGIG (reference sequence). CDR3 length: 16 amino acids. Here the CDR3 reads CACGLAGGPTTDTQYF. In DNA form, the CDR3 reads TGTGCCTGCGGACTAGCGGGAGGCCCTACAACAGATACGCAGTATTTT.

CDR3 sequence: CASSGYRDQDTQYF. The DNA for the CDR3 is TGTGCCAGCAGCGGCTACAGGGATCAGGATACGCAGTATTTT. The gene calls are TRBV9 and TRBJ2-3; TRBD1 might be the D (6 bases). The CDR3 is 14 residues long. Trimming cost V 3 bases and J 6 bases, with 14 bases left between them. Germline CDR1 and CDR2: SGDLS and YYNGEE.

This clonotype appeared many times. The CDR3 DNA reads as TGTGCCAGCAGCTTATTGGGGGACCTCTACAATGAGCAGTTCTTC. It yields the protein CASSLLGDLYNEQFF. The rearrangement joins TRBV7-9 to TRBJ2-1, with D tentatively TRBD1 or TRBD2 (5 bases each). The germline CDR1 and CDR2 sequences are SEHNR and FQNEAQ (reference sequence). Trimming left V 2 bases short and J 3 bases short, with 11 bases between. This CDR3 is 15 amino acids long.

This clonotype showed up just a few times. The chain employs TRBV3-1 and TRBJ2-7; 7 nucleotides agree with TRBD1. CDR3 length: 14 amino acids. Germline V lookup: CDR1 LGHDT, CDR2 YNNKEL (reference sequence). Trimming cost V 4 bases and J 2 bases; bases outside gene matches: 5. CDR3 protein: CASSPGTDTYEQYF. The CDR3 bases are TGTGCCAGCAGCCCCGGGACAGATACCTACGAGCAGTACTTC.

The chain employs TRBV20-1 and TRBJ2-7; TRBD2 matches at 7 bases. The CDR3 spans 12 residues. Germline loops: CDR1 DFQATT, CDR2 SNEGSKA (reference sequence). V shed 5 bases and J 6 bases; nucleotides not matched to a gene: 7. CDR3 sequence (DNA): TGCAGTGCTGGGTGGGAGGGTGGCGAGCAGTACTTC. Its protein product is CSAGWEGGEQYF.

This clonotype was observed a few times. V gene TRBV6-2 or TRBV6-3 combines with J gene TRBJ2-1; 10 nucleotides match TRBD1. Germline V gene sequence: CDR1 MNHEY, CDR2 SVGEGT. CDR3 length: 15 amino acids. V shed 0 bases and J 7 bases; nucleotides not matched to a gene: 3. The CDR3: CASSYSGQGSNEQFF. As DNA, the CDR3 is TGTGCCAGCAGTTACTCGGGACAGGGGTCAAATGAGCAGTTCTTC.

The CDR3: CASSKWTPKNIQYF. CDR3 bases: TGTGCCAGCAGCAAATGGACACCCAAAAACATTCAGTACTTC. This chain connects TRBV21-1 to TRBJ2-4; the DNA was not used to check the table's D call, TRBD1. TRBV21-1 is a pseudogene segment. The length of the CDR3 is 14 residues.

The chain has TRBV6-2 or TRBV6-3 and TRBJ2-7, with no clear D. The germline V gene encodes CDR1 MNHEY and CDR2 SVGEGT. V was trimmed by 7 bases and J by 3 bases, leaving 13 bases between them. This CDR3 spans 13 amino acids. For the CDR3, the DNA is TGTGCCAGCACTCCGCAGGTCGTCTACGAGCAGTACTTC. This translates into CASTPQVVYEQYF.

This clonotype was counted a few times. CDR3 sequence: CASSLALAGLTDTQYF. The CDR3 nucleotides read TGTGCCAGCAGCTTGGCACTAGCGGGGCTCACAGATACGCAGTATTTT. The chain uses TRBV5-5 and TRBJ2-3; TRBD2 matches 10 bases. J lost 2 bases, V lost 0 bases, and 3 bases had no gene match. CDR1 is SGHKS, CDR2 YYEKEE, per germline (reference sequence). This CDR3 has 16 amino acids.

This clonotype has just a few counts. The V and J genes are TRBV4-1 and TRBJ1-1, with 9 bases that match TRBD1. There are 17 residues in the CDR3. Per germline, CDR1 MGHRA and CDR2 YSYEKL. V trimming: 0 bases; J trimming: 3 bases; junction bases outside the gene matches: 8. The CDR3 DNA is TGCGCCAGCAGCCAAGATCCCTCGGGACAGGGTTACACTGAAGCTTTCTTT. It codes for CASSQDPSGQGYTEAFF.

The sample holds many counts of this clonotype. In nucleotides, the CDR3 is TGCGCCAGCAGCTTGGGACAGGGGGCGGACGAGCAGTACTTC. Amino acids: CASSLGQGADEQYF. The chain joins TRBV5-1 to TRBJ2-7; 10 bases map to TRBD1. Germline CDR1 is SGHRS and CDR2 is YFSETQ. The trim removed 0 bases at V and 5 bases at J, leaving 2 bases unmatched. This CDR3 region has 14 residues. The entire variable domain, with the rest obtained from reference TRBV5-1 and TRBJ2-7, is as follows: KAGVTQTPRYLIKTRGQQVTLSCSPISGHRSVSWYQQTPGQGLQFLFEYFSETQRNKGNFPGRFSGRQFSNSRSEMNVSTLELGDSALYLCASSLGQGADEQYFGPGTRLTVT.

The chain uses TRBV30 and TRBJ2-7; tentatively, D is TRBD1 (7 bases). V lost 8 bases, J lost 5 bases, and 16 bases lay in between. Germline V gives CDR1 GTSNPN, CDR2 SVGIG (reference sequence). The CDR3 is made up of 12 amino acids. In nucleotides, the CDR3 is TGTGCCCTAGGGGGCGGAGGGGACGAGCAGTACTTC. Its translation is CALGGGGDEQYF. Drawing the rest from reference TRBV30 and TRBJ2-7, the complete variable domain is SQTIHQWPATLVQPVGSPLSLECTVEGTSNPNLYWYRQAAGRGLQLLFYSVGIGQISSEVPQNLSASRPQDRQFILSSKKLLLSDSGFYLCALGGGGDEQYFGPGTRLTVT.

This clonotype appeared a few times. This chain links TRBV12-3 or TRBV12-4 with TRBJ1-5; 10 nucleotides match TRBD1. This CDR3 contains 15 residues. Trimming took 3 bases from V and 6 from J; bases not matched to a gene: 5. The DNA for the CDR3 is TGTGCCAGCAGTTTGGGAGACAGGGGGCGTCAGCCCCAGCATTTT. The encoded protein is CASSLGDRGRQPQHF.

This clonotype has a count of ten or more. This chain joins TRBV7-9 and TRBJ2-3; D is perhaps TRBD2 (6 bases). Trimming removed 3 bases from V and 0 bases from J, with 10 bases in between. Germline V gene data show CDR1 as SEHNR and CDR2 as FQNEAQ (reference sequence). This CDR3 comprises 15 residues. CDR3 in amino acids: CASSLPGGSTDTQYF. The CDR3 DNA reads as TGTGCCAGCAGCTTGCCCGGAGGGAGCACAGATACGCAGTATTTT.

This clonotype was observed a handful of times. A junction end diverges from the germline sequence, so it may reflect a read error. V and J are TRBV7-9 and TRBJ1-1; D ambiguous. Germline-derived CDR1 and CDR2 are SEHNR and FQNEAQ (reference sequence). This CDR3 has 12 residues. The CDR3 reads CASSLAFAEAFF. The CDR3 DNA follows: TGTGCCAGCAGTTTAGCCTTCGCTGAAGCTTTCTTT.

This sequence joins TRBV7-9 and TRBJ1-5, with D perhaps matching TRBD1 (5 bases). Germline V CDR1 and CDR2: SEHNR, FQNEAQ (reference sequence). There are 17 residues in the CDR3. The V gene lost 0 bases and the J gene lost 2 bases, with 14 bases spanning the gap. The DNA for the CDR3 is TGTGCCAGCAGCTTAGCGGGGGATCTAATAGGCAATCAGCCCCAGCATTTT. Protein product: CASSLAGDLIGNQPQHF.

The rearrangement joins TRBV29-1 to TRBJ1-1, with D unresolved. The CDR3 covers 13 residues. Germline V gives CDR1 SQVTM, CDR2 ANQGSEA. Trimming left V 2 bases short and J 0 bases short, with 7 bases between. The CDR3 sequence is CSVENGLNTEAFF. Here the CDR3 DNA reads TGCAGCGTTGAAAACGGATTGAACACTGAAGCTTTCTTT. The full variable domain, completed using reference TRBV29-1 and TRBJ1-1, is SAVISQKPSRDICQRGTSLTIQCQVDSQVTMMFWYRQQPGQSLTLIATANQGSEATYESGFVIDKFPISRPNLTFSTLTVSNMSPEDSSIYLCSVENGLNTEAFFGQGTRLTVV.

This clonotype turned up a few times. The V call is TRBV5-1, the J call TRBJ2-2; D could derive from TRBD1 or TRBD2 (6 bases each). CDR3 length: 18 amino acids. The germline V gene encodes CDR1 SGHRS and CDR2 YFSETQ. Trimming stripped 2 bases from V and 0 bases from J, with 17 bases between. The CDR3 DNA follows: TGCGCCAGCAGCTTCCCGATGAGGGGGGCCTCGAACACCGGGGAGCTGTTTTTT. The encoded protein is CASSFPMRGASNTGELFF.

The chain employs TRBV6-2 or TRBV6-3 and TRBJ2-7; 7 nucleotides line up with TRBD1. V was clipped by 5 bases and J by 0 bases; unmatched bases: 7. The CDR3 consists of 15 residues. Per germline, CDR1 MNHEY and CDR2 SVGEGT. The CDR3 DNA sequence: TGTGCCAGCAGTCCCCGGGACAGCCACTCCTACGAGCAGTACTTC. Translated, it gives CASSPRDSHSYEQYF.

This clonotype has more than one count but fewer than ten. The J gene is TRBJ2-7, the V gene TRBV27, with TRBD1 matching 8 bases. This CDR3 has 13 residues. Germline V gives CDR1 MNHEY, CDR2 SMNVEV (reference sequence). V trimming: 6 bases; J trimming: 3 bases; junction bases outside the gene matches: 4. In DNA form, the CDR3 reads TGTGCCAGCAGCCCAGGGGGCCTCTACGAGCAGTACTTC. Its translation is CASSPGGLYEQYF.

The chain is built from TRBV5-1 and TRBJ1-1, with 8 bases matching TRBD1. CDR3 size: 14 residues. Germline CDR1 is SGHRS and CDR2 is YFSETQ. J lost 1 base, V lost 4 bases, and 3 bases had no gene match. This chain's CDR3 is CASSQTGANTEAFF. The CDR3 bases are TGCGCCAGCAGCCAGACAGGGGCGAACACTGAAGCTTTCTTT.

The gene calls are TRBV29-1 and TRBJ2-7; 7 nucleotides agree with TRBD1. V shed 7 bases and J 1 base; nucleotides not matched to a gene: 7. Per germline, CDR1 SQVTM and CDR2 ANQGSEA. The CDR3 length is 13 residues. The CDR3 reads CSAETGSSYEQYF. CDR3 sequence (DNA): TGCAGCGCTGAGACAGGGTCTTCCTACGAGCAGTACTTC.